Listed below are T cell receptor beta chains from one sample, sequenced in a study of T cell responses to AZD1222 COVID-19 vaccine. TCRdb keeps only in-frame clones here, not all; method: immunoSEQ multiplex PCR. The top ten hold 5.5% to 7% of the sample, which has approximately 85,000 clones, 70% to 90% seen once. The specimen was peripheral blood, collected on day 0 of AZD1222 vaccination. Source of these receptors: an adult in good health. CDR3s include the opening cysteine and the closing phenylalanine or tryptophan. A D gene is named only where the DNA matches it firmly. Size is omitted from some rows. Given values are once, few, many or a class for expanded clones.

v_gene	j_gene	d_gene	abundance	CDR3nt	CDR3aa
TRBV29-1	TRBJ1-1	-	-	TGCAGCGGGGTACGACTGAACACTGAAGCTTTCTTT	CSGVRLNTEAFF
TRBV7-2	TRBJ2-5	-	once	TGTGCCAGCAGCTTAGGGGACCGGGGGCAGACCCAGTACTTC	CASSLGDRGQTQYF
TRBV11-2	TRBJ1-4	TRBD1	-	TGTGCCAGCAGCTTAGGACAGGGTGTAGAAAAACTGTTTTTT	CASSLGQGVEKLFF
TRBV24-1	TRBJ1-5	-	-	TGTGCCACCAGTCCAGGTAATCATCAGCCCCAGCATTTT	CATSPGNHQPQHF
TRBV24-1	TRBJ2-5	-	-	TGTGCCACCAGTGACCGATGGAGGGGGTCGGAGACCCAGTACTTC	CATSDRWRGSETQYF
TRBV25-1	TRBJ2-7	-	-	TGTGCCAGCAGTGAGACCCTCACCTACGAGCAGTACTTC	CASSETLTYEQYF
TRBV4-1	TRBJ2-7	TRBD1	-	TGCGCCAGCAGCCAGAGACAGGGATTCGAGCAGTACTTC	CASSQRQGFEQYF
TRBV30	TRBJ1-3	-	-	TGTGCCTGGAGCTGGGTCTCTGGAAACACCATATATTTT	CAWSWVSGNTIYF
TRBV2	TRBJ1-1	-	once	TGTGCCAGCAGTCTACTAGGACAGACTGAAGCTTTCTTT	CASSLLGQTEAFF
TRBV6-5	TRBJ1-1	-	-	TGTGCCAGCAACAGACAGGTATCCTCGAACACTGAAGCTTTCTTT	CASNRQVSSNTEAFF
TRBV2	TRBJ2-3	TRBD2	-	TGTGCCAGCAGATGGGAGGGTGTGGGGACAGATACGCAGTATTTT	CASRWEGVGTDTQYF
TRBV5-6	TRBJ2-1	-	once	TGTGCCAGCAGCTTGGCGGGAAACCAGTACAATGAGCAGTTCTTC	CASSLAGNQYNEQFF
TRBV3-1/TRBV3-2	TRBJ2-2	TRBD2	-	TGTGCCAGCAGCCAAGACTCCGGGACTAGCGGGGCGAACACCGGGGAGCTGTTTTTT	CASSQDSGTSGANTGELFF
TRBV3-1/TRBV3-2	TRBJ2-3	TRBD1	-	TGTGCCAGCAGCCGACAGGGGGCAGGAGATACGCAGTATTTT	CASSRQGAGDTQYF
TRBV15	TRBJ2-5	-	-	TGTGCCACCAGCAGAGATCTAAAGACCCAGTACTTC	CATSRDLKTQYF
TRBV19	TRBJ2-1	TRBD1	few	TGTGCCAGTAGTAGACCGGGACAGGGGGGACAGAAGCAGTTCTTC	CASSRPGQGGQKQFF
TRBV7-8	TRBJ1-5	-	-	TGTGCCAGCAGCTTAGCCAGAAATAGCAATCAGCCCCAGCATTTT	CASSLARNSNQPQHF
TRBV2	TRBJ2-7	-	-	TGTGCCAGCGAGGCCGCCCCCTCGGGCCAAGTCTACCAGTACTTC	CASEAAPSGQVYQYF
TRBV10-3	TRBJ2-7	-	-	TGTGCCATCAGTGATAGCTACAACTCCTACGAGCAGTACTTC	CAISDSYNSYEQYF
TRBV28	TRBJ1-6	-	-	TGTGCCAGCAGTTTTAAGAGGGGAGGATCACCCCTCCACTTT	CASSFKRGGSPLHF
TRBV11-3	TRBJ2-3	TRBD1	-	TGTGCCAGCAGCTCACAGGGGAGCACAGATACGCAGTATTTT	CASSSQGSTDTQYF
TRBV30	TRBJ1-2	-	once	TGTGCCTGGAGGTGGCAGGGCCTCGGCTATGGCTACACCTTC	CAWRWQGLGYGYTF
TRBV7-2	TRBJ1-1	-	-	TGTGCCAGCAGCTTACGACAGATCACAATGAACACTGAAGCTTTCTTT	CASSLRQITMNTEAFF
TRBV5-6	TRBJ1-6	-	-	TGTGCCAGCAGCATAACACCCTGGGACTATAATTCACCCCTCCACTTT	CASSITPWDYNSPLHF
TRBV7-7	TRBJ2-1	TRBD2	-	TGTGCTAGCAGCCTCGGGACTAGCGGGAGGCTGGATGAGCAGTTCTTC	CASSLGTSGRLDEQFF
TRBV12-3/TRBV12-4	TRBJ1-4	-	once	TGTGCCAGCAGTTTTCAAGGCCAGGAAAAACTGTTTTTT	CASSFQGQEKLFF
TRBV18	TRBJ1-2	TRBD1	once	TGTGCCAGCTCACCGTCGACAGGGAATGGCTACACCTTC	CASSPSTGNGYTF
TRBV30	TRBJ1-3	-	-	TGTGCCTGGAGGGGGATGTCTGGAAACACCATATATTTT	CAWRGMSGNTIYF
TRBV11-2	TRBJ1-2	TRBD1	-	TGTGCCAGCAGCCGGGACAGCCGATATGGCTACACCTTC	CASSRDSRYGYTF
TRBV20-1	TRBJ2-7	-	few	TGCAGTGCTAGTGCACAGTCCTACGAGCAGTACTTC	CSASAQSYEQYF
TRBV12-3/TRBV12-4	TRBJ2-1	-	-	TGTGCCAGCAGTTTGTATGACGGGAATGAGCAGTTCTTC	CASSLYDGNEQFF
TRBV5-1	TRBJ2-5	-	few	TGCGCCAGCAGCTTGGCCACGAGCCAAGAGACCCAGTACTTC	CASSLATSQETQYF
TRBV5-1	TRBJ2-1	TRBD2	-	TGCGCCAGCAGCAGTGACGGACTAGCGGGAACCAATGAGCAGTTCTTC	CASSSDGLAGTNEQFF
TRBV14	TRBJ1-6	TRBD1	-	TGTGCCAGCAGCCTCGGGGGACAGGGAAATTCACCCCTCCACTTT	CASSLGGQGNSPLHF
TRBV19	TRBJ2-7	-	-	TGTGCCAGTACCCTGCGGACGGGGAGCTCCTACGAGCAGTACTTC	CASTLRTGSSYEQYF
TRBV15	TRBJ2-1	TRBD2	many	TGTGCCACCAGCAGAGATCGGACTAGCGGGAAAGGAGGGTACAATGAGCAGTTCTTC	CATSRDRTSGKGGYNEQFF
TRBV18	TRBJ2-2	TRBD2	-	TGTGCCAGCTCACCAGGGAGGGGAAACACCGGGGAGCTGTTTTTT	CASSPGRGNTGELFF
TRBV30	TRBJ1-6	-	once	TGTGCCGTACTAGACAGACTGCTACCCTCCTATAATTCACCCCTCCACTTT	CAVLDRLLPSYNSPLHF
TRBV29-1	TRBJ2-7	TRBD2	-	TGCAGCGCCACAAACCCGGGACTAGCGGGAGGCGAGCAGTACTTC	CSATNPGLAGGEQYF
TRBV3-1/TRBV3-2	TRBJ2-1	-	-	TGTGCCAGCAGCCAAGGTGGGATCAGGAACAATGAGCAGTTCTTC	CASSQGGIRNNEQFF
TRBV5-5	TRBJ2-7	-	-	TGTGCCAGCAGCTTGGAGTGGCGAACAGCGACTCCCTACGAGCAGTACTTC	CASSLEWRTATPYEQYF
TRBV27	TRBJ1-2	-	-	TGTGCCAGCAGTCCGGACATGGGGTTGTATGGCTACACCTTC	CASSPDMGLYGYTF
TRBV28	TRBJ1-3	-	-	TGTGCCAGCATGGAGCAGGGAAAAGGGAGAAACACCATATATTTT	CASMEQGKGRNTIYF
TRBV5-4	TRBJ1-5	-	-	TGTGCCAGCAGCCCGCCGGCCGGGAGTGGGAGCAATCAGCCCCAGCATTTT	CASSPPAGSGSNQPQHF
TRBV7-3	TRBJ1-1	-	-	TGTGCCAGCAGCTTACAGACGAACACTGAAGCTTTCTTT	CASSLQTNTEAFF
TRBV7-7	TRBJ2-5	-	-	TGTGCCAGCAGCTTAGCCCAGGGGGGACAAGAGACCCAGTACTTC	CASSLAQGGQETQYF
TRBV19	TRBJ2-3	-	-	TGTGCCAGTAACCTGGGTATCCCCACAGATACGCAGTATTTT	CASNLGIPTDTQYF
TRBV4-3	TRBJ2-7	-	-	TGCGCCAGCAGCCAAGATCCCGTGGTTACGGGCGAGCAGTACTTC	CASSQDPVVTGEQYF
TRBV27	TRBJ1-6	-	-	TGTGCCAGCAGTTTATCGGCAGGGGAGAATTCACCCCTCCACTTT	CASSLSAGENSPLHF
TRBV29-1	TRBJ2-7	-	-	TGCAGCGTGCTCTCGGCAGCTTCTTACGAGCAGTACTTC	CSVLSAASYEQYF